This T cell receptor (beta chain) originates from a study of breast tumors, draining lymph nodes, adjacent tissues. Notes on the study in general: Data only fit, rather than demonstrated, lymph node origin of most tumor T cells. Luminal-like breast cancer showed significantly greater tumor-nontumor repertoire similarity than basal-like breast cancer did. Tumors had less TCR diversity than lymph nodes, more than nontumor tissue.

Samples came from axillary lymph nodes draining the breast cancer. As concerns this clonotype: Antigen: not known.

TCRdb itself ran the multiplex PCR reads through MiXCR, one entry per CDR3 protein. Here the sample spans some 170,000 distinct CDR3 sequences, roughly 35% being singletons. The length of the CDR3 is 13 residues. V lost 1 base, J lost 7 bases, and 8 bases lay in between. Germline values: CDR1 LNHNV, CDR2 YYDKDF (reference sequence). The chain combines TRBV15 with TRBJ2-1; D ambiguous. The TCR originated in a female donor with breast cancer. Some clones in this sample may be carry-over from other donors' samples. Input material: axillary lymph node tissue. The CDR3 DNA reads TGTGCCACCAGCAGAGGTCAGCTGAATGAGCAGTTCTTC. Its protein product is CATSRGQLNEQFF.